These 18 T cell receptor beta chains were sequenced from one sample in a study of sequential checkpoint blockade in melanoma. Measured with immunoSEQ multiplex PCR; TCRdb has only the in-frame clones, and not every one. The repertoire holds 35,000 to 40,000 clones, with about 30% as singletons. As for treatment: randomized to nivolumab then ipilimumab (arm A) or the reverse (arm B). Sequencing was performed on tumor tissue (inferred from file names), taken from a patient given nivolumab and ipilimumab in sequence. The receptors derive from a human donor with melanoma.

This clone occurred a few times. The V gene is TRBV28, the J gene TRBJ2-7, with D tentatively TRBD1 (6 bases). This CDR3 region has 15 residues. From germline, CDR1 is MDHEN and CDR2 SYDVKM. V lost 6 bases, J lost 2 bases, and 17 bases lay in between. This CDR3 is CASRGPRRGAYEQYF. In DNA, the CDR3 is TGTGCCAGCAGGGGACCCCGCAGGGGCGCCTACGAGCAGTACTTC.

By share, this clone counts as medium-sized (0.01 to 0.1%). V and J are TRBV11-3 and TRBJ2-5; 15 bases match TRBD2. This CDR3 has 15 amino acids. The V and J ends lost 5 bases and 5 bases, in that order; junction bases with no gene match: 3. The germline V gene encodes CDR1 SGHNT and CDR2 YENEEA. The CDR3 is CASSRTSGRAETQYF. DNA for the CDR3: TGTGCCAGCAGCCGGACTAGCGGGAGGGCCGAGACCCAGTACTTC.

This clone appeared a few times. Germline and junction disagree at one end, which may indicate a read error. This chain joins TRBV7-6 and TRBJ2-3; D possibly uses TRBD1 or TRBD2 (6 bases each). CDR3 size: 16 residues. Per the germline V gene, CDR1 is SGHVS and CDR2 is FNYEAQ. CDR3 DNA: TGTGCTAGCAGCCTAACGCAACTAGCAGGGGCAGATACGCAGTATTTT. Amino acid sequence: CASSLTQLAGADTQYF.

The V and J genes are TRBV4-1 and TRBJ1-1; D is ambiguous. CDR1 MGHRA and CDR2 YSYEKL come from the germline V gene. V was clipped by 4 bases and J by 0 bases, with 6 bases between them. CDR3 size: 13 residues. In DNA, the CDR3 is TGCGCCAGCAGCCGGACCTTGAACACTGAAGCTTTCTTT. This gives the protein CASSRTLNTEAFF.

This clone was picked up many times. V and J are TRBV7-6 and TRBJ2-2; D may match TRBD1 or TRBD2 (5 bases each). This CDR3 spans 14 amino acids. Germline CDR1 SGHVS, CDR2 FNYEAQ. Trimming took 5 bases from V and 6 from J, leaving 13 bases between them. CDR3 sequence (DNA): TGTGCCAGCAGCCTGCGTCAGGGAGCCGGGGAGCTGTTTTTT. The encoded protein is CASSLRQGAGELFF.

The CDR3 loop is CASSSLWSGGADTQYF. DNA of the CDR3: TGCGCCAGCAGCTCCCTGTGGAGCGGGGGGGCAGATACGCAGTATTTT. The chain has TRBV5-1 and TRBJ2-3; 10 bases are a match to TRBD2. The CDR3 consists of 16 residues. With 3 bases clipped from V and 4 bases from J, the junction kept 8 bases outside the gene matches. CDR1 and CDR2 from the germline V gene are SGHRS and YFSETQ.

This clone was picked up a small number of times. The chain carries TRBV11-3 and TRBJ1-5; D not resolved. Germline V lookup: CDR1 SGHNT, CDR2 YENEEA. V dropped 3 bases and J dropped 2 bases, with 14 bases sitting between them. This CDR3 has 16 residues. The CDR3 nucleotides are TGTGCCAGCAGCTTGGGCGGCGTCTACGGCAATCAGCCCCAGCATTTT. This gives the protein CASSLGGVYGNQPQHF.

This clone has more than one count but fewer than ten. The chain joins TRBV6-8 to TRBJ1-1; D remains ambiguous. The CDR3 has 12 amino acids. Germline values: CDR1 MNHGY, CDR2 SAAAGT. V was trimmed by 8 bases and J by 1 base, leaving 8 bases between them. Here the CDR3 DNA reads TGTGCCAGCCAGAGAGAGAACACTGAAGCTTTCTTT. This gives the protein CASQRENTEAFF.

The rearrangement links TRBV25-1 to TRBJ2-7, with TRBD2 matching 9 bases. The V gene's germline CDR1 is MGHDK and CDR2 SYGVNS. The CDR3 sequence is 13 residues long. V lost 7 bases and J lost 1; bases outside the gene matches: 2. In nucleotides, the CDR3 is TGTGCCAGCACTAGCGGGGCTTCCTACGAGCAGTACTTC. This gives the protein CASTSGASYEQYF.

This chain connects TRBV9 to TRBJ1-6, with 7 bases fitting TRBD1. Germline values: CDR1 SGDLS, CDR2 YYNGEE. The J segment lost 7 bases and the V segment lost 3 bases, leaving 4 bases of the junction unmatched. The CDR3 is 14 amino acids. In DNA form, the CDR3 reads TGTGCCAGCAGCGCCGGGACAGAGAATTCACCCCTCCACTTT. This codes for CASSAGTENSPLHF.

CDR3 in amino acids: CASSQEPRVGGHNEQFF. DNA for the CDR3: TGTGCCAGCAGCCAAGAACCTCGCGTGGGGGGTCACAATGAGCAGTTCTTC. The genes are TRBV14 and TRBJ2-1; D perhaps matches TRBD2 (6 bases). The V gene lost 0 bases and the J gene lost 5 bases, with 17 bases spanning the gap. Germline assignment: CDR1 SGHDN and CDR2 FVKESK. The CDR3 covers 17 residues. Full variable domain (outside the CDR3, taken from reference TRBV14 and TRBJ2-1): EAGVTQFPSHSVIEKGQTVTLRCDPISGHDNLYWYRRVMGKEIKFLLHFVKESKQDESGMPNNRFLAERTGGTYSTLKVQPAELEDSGVYFCASSQEPRVGGHNEQFFGPGTRLTVL.

The chain carries TRBV14 and TRBJ2-3, with 8 bases lining up with TRBD1. The ends lost 1 base at V and 6 bases at J; junction bases unmatched: 6. CDR1 and CDR2 (germline): SGHDN, FVKESK. The CDR3 has 15 amino acids. The DNA for the CDR3 is TGTGCCAGCAGCCAAGCCGCAGGGGGCATGGATACGCAGTATTTT. Its translation is CASSQAAGGMDTQYF.

The sample holds a few counts of this clone. The read ends 1 residue before the CDR3 terminus; that terminus is restored from the germline J gene. The chain employs TRBV10-3 and TRBJ2-3; D might be TRBD1 (5 bases). Germline loops: CDR1 ENHRY, CDR2 SYGVKD. The CDR3 consists of 15 residues. V was pared by 2 bases and J by 2 bases, with 11 bases between. The part of the CDR3 DNA that was read is TGTGCCATCAGTGAGGGGTCAGGGATCACAGATACGCAGTAT. The encoded protein is CAISEGSGITDTQY. The full CDR3 protein reads CAISEGSGITDTQYF.

The V gene is TRBV19, the J gene TRBJ1-2, with D perhaps matching TRBD1 (5 bases). Deletions cut 7 bases from V and 6 bases from J, with 12 bases between. This CDR3 is built from 12 residues. Germline values: CDR1 LNHDA, CDR2 SQIVND (reference sequence). The CDR3: CASKERDHGYTF. DNA for the CDR3: TGTGCCAGTAAAGAAAGGGACCATGGCTACACCTTC.

This clone was seen a single time. Other DNA sequences in this specimen translate into the identical CDR3. This chain joins TRBV30 and TRBJ1-6; D is ambiguous. Deletions cut 0 bases from V and 5 bases from J, with 2 bases between. CDR1 is GTSNPN, CDR2 SVGIG, per germline (reference sequence). The length of the CDR3 is 12 residues. Here the CDR3 DNA reads TGTGCCTGGAGTGTCAATAATTCACCCCTCCACTTT. It translates to CAWSVNNSPLHF.

The chain uses TRBV28 and TRBJ2-7; 9 bases are shared with TRBD2. The germline CDR1 and CDR2 sequences are MDHEN and SYDVKM. This CDR3 has 15 amino acids. After removal of 7 bases from V and 4 bases from J, the junction contained 11 bases not matched to a gene. DNA of the CDR3: TGTGCCAGCACCCTGGGAGGCGGGGGGGTATACGAGCAGTACTTC. Its protein is CASTLGGGGVYEQYF.

This clone appeared a few times. The rearrangement uses TRBV6-8 and TRBJ2-7, with D possibly TRBD2 on 5 matching bases. Trimming pared 6 bases from V and 2 bases from J, leaving 20 bases between. Germline lookup yields CDR1 MNHGY and CDR2 SAAAGT. The CDR3 loop spans 16 amino acids. CDR3 residues: CASRVQISGTTYEQYF. The DNA of the CDR3 is TGTGCCAGCAGGGTGCAGATAAGCGGAACTACCTACGAGCAGTACTTC.

The chain combines TRBV4-1 with TRBJ2-7; 8 nucleotides align to TRBD2. J was trimmed by 5 bases and V by 2 bases; bases with no gene match: 11. Germline loops: CDR1 MGHRA, CDR2 YSYEKL. This CDR3 comprises 16 residues. The CDR3 sequence: CASSQSGSPFFDEQYF. As DNA, the CDR3 is TGCGCCAGCAGCCAAAGCGGGAGCCCTTTTTTCGACGAGCAGTACTTC.